This T cell receptor (beta chain) was identified during a study of blood T cell repertoires in COVID-19. The CDR3 spans 15 residues. Germline V gene data show CDR1 as MNHEY and CDR2 as SVGAGI. V lost 5 bases to trimming and J lost 3 bases; unmatched junction nucleotides: 9. Profiled with immunoSEQ multiplex PCR; TCRdb holds only in-frame clones, not every one. The sample has 80,000 to 100,000 clones, 74% seen once. This TCR was recovered from a man between 65 and 85 years old with COVID-19, enrolled during active disease. Sample: peripheral blood. The chain joins TRBV6-5 to TRBJ1-1, with 7 bases identical to TRBD1. The CDR3 protein is CASSPLTGLDTEAFF. Written as DNA, the CDR3 is TGTGCCAGCAGTCCCCTGACAGGGTTGGACACTGAAGCTTTCTTT.